Following are 13 T cell receptor beta chains from one sample sequenced in a study of T cell repertoires in cytomegalovirus infection. TCRdb re-analysed the reads in MiXCR, keeping a single row per CDR3 protein. The table lists 250,000 or so distinct CDR3 sequences, 12% of them singletons. Specimen: PBMCs. Every receptor here comes from a human donor in good health (CMV status not recorded). Some clones in this sample may be carry-over from other donors' samples.

At least ten counts were recorded for this clonotype. The CDR3 coding sequence is TGTGCCAGTGGAGGACAGCCCCAGCATTTT. It translates to CASGGQPQHF. The J gene is TRBJ1-5, the V gene TRBV19; D remains ambiguous. CDR3 length: 10 residues. Trimming took off 8 bases at V and 7 bases at J, with 6 bases between the two ends. Per germline, CDR1 LNHDA and CDR2 SQIVND (reference sequence).

CDR3 nucleotides: TGTGCCAGCAGCCAAGAGGGACAGCCCCAGCATTTT. Its translation is CASSQEGQPQHF. The gene calls are TRBV3-1 and TRBJ1-5; D is ambiguous. V was clipped by 0 bases and J by 7 bases, with 4 bases between them. Per germline, CDR1 LGHDT and CDR2 YNNKEL (reference sequence). The CDR3 is 12 amino acids.

This clonotype was detected a few times. The genes are TRBV6-4 and TRBJ1-6, with a possible D match to TRBD1 (6 bases). Trimming removed 8 bases at V and 7 bases at J, with 18 bases between. The germline gives CDR1 MRHNA, CDR2 SNTAGT. The CDR3 sequence is 15 residues long. The CDR3 bases are TGTGCCAGCTCCGGGCGGGGGCCGAGAAATTCACCCCTCCACTTT. It translates to CASSGRGPRNSPLHF.

In this sample, this clonotype turned up many times. The rearrangement joins TRBV11-2 to TRBJ2-2; weak D call: TRBD1 (6 bases). The germline CDR1 and CDR2 sequences are SGHAT and FQNNGV. The germline V and J ends were trimmed by 5 bases and 2 bases, with 15 bases remaining between them. This CDR3 spans 16 amino acids. CDR3 nucleotide sequence: TGTGCCAGCAGCCCGACCCTGGACAGAAACACCGGGGAGCTGTTTTTT. This codes for CASSPTLDRNTGELFF. Full variable domain (rest looked up from reference TRBV11-2 and TRBJ2-2): EAGVAQSPRYKIIEKRQSVAFWCNPISGHATLYWYQQILGQGPKLLIQFQNNGVVDDSQLPKDRFSAERLKGVDSTLKIQPAKLEDSAVYLCASSPTLDRNTGELFFGEGSRLTVL.

This clonotype was detected only a few times. The rearrangement joins TRBV6-2 or TRBV6-3 to TRBJ2-1; the D is unclear. Looked up from germline, CDR1 is MNHEY and CDR2 is SVGEGT. This CDR3 spans 11 amino acids. Trimming pared 2 bases from V and 14 bases from J, leaving 10 bases between. The CDR3 loop is CASSYGVEEFF. The CDR3 nucleotides are TGTGCCAGCAGTTACGGGGTAGAGGAGTTCTTC.

In this sample, this clonotype turned up many times. The V gene is TRBV6-1, the J gene TRBJ2-7, with 10 bases aligning to TRBD1. The CDR3 spans 14 residues. In germline, CDR1 is MNHNS, CDR2 SASEGT. Unmatched junction bases numbered 7, after V lost 6 bases and J lost 5 bases. CDR3 in amino acids: CASRRSGTGDEQYF. The CDR3 DNA reads as TGTGCCAGCAGACGATCCGGGACAGGGGACGAGCAGTACTTC.

This clonotype showed up many times. The chain recombines TRBV7-3 with TRBJ2-3, with 7 bases identical to TRBD2. Germline V lookup: CDR1 SGHTA, CDR2 FQGTGA. The CDR3 runs 14 residues. V trimming: 4 bases; J trimming: 8 bases; junction bases outside the gene matches: 9. The CDR3 region has the DNA TGTGCCAGCAGCTCGGGGGGAGGGCCTAGTACGCAGTATTTT. Translating gives CASSSGGGPSTQYF.

This clonotype was detected many times. This chain joins TRBV28 and TRBJ1-1; a weak D match, TRBD1 (6 bases). V lost 1 base to trimming and J lost 3 bases, with 9 bases between them. The CDR3 has 14 residues. Germline V CDR1 and CDR2: MDHEN, SYDVKM. The CDR3: CASSLYSGDTEAFF. In nucleotides, the CDR3 is TGTGCCAGCAGTTTATACTCAGGGGACACTGAAGCTTTCTTT.

This clonotype was counted many times. The genes are TRBV28 and TRBJ1-1; 7 bases align to TRBD1. J lost 5 bases, V lost 6 bases, and 12 bases had no gene match. Germline V CDR1 and CDR2: MDHEN, SYDVKM. The CDR3 totals 15 residues. CDR3 sequence reads: CASSPQEGAQTEAFF. CDR3 bases: TGTGCCAGCAGCCCTCAGGAGGGGGCGCAAACTGAAGCTTTCTTT.

This clonotype was counted many times. This rearrangement joins TRBV6-2 or TRBV6-3 to TRBJ2-7; D is perhaps TRBD1 (6 bases). Between the trimmed V and J ends, which lost 0 bases and 6 bases, there was a span of 12 bases. CDR1 and CDR2 (germline): MNHEY, SVGEGT. The CDR3 sequence is 14 residues long. The CDR3 is CASSYSRTVSEQYF. DNA for the CDR3: TGTGCCAGCAGTTACTCGAGGACAGTGAGCGAGCAGTACTTC.

This clonotype was observed many times. V gene TRBV5-1 combines with J gene TRBJ2-5, with 12 nucleotides matching TRBD2. The CDR3 contains 16 residues. Germline CDR1 reads SGHRS; CDR2 reads YFSETQ. V shed 2 bases, J shed 5 bases, and the junction held 7 bases outside the gene matches. The CDR3 protein is CASSFATSGSSETQYF. The CDR3 nucleotides read TGCGCCAGCAGCTTCGCGACTAGCGGGAGTTCGGAGACCCAGTACTTC.

This clonotype was seen ten or more times. The J gene is TRBJ2-7, the V gene TRBV28, with D possibly being TRBD2 (6 bases). This CDR3 region has 15 residues. The germline CDR1 and CDR2 sequences are MDHEN and SYDVKM. Trimming removed 4 bases at V and 9 bases at J, with 22 bases between. The CDR3 protein is CASSSRTGAYERQYF. CDR3 DNA sequence: TGTGCCAGCAGTTCGCGGACGGGAGCCTACGAGCGGCAGTACTTC.

This clonotype has at least ten counts. The J gene is TRBJ2-1, the V gene TRBV7-2; the match to TRBD2 covers 7 bases. The V gene's germline CDR1 is SGHTA and CDR2 FQGNSA. Trimming at V came to 1 base and at J to 4 bases, leaving 4 bases not matched to a gene. This CDR3 spans 15 amino acids. The CDR3 nucleotides are TGTGCCAGCAGCTTAGTGGGACTACCATACAATGAGCAGTTCTTC. As protein: CASSLVGLPYNEQFF. Full variable domain (missing parts from reference TRBV7-2 and TRBJ2-1): GAGVSQSPSNKVTEKGKDVELRCDPISGHTALYWYRQSLGQGLEFLIYFQGNSAPDKSGLPSDRFSAERTGGSVSTLTIQRTQQEDSAVYLCASSLVGLPYNEQFFGPGTRLTVL.